This T cell receptor (beta chain) was retrieved from a study of blood T cell repertoires in COVID-19. This clone was counted once. V was cut by 2 bases and J by 0 bases, with 8 bases left in between. The CDR3 has 15 residues. Germline values: CDR1 MNHNS, CDR2 SASEGT. Profiled with immunoSEQ multiplex PCR; TCRdb holds only in-frame clones, not every one. The data show under 45,000 clones, around 90% seen once. This TCR derives from a human donor in a cohort sampled during active COVID-19. J is TRBJ1-5 and V is TRBV6-1; D is ambiguous. The sequencing sample was made of peripheral blood. CDR3 protein: CASSETGNSNQPQHF. DNA for the CDR3: TGTGCCAGCAGTGAAACCGGGAATAGCAATCAGCCCCAGCATTTT.